This TCR beta chain was retrieved from a study of T cells after yellow fever vaccination. Deletions cut 1 base from V and 3 bases from J, with 10 bases between. There are 15 residues in the CDR3. MiXCR was run by TCRdb on the 5' RACE reads, yielding one entry per CDR3 protein. Seen here are fewer than 450,000 distinct CDR3 sequences, roughly 8.4% observed once, and the top ten hold about 16%. The material was PBMCs, obtained more than 35 days after the first yellow fever vaccination. The chain uses TRBV12-3 or TRBV12-4 and TRBJ1-5; a weak D match, TRBD1 (6 bases). The origin of this receptor is a young man who received the YFV17D yellow fever vaccine. The CDR3 sequence: CASSLGSGANQPQHF. As DNA, the CDR3 is TGTGCCAGCAGTTTAGGGTCGGGGGCCAATCAGCCCCAGCATTTT.